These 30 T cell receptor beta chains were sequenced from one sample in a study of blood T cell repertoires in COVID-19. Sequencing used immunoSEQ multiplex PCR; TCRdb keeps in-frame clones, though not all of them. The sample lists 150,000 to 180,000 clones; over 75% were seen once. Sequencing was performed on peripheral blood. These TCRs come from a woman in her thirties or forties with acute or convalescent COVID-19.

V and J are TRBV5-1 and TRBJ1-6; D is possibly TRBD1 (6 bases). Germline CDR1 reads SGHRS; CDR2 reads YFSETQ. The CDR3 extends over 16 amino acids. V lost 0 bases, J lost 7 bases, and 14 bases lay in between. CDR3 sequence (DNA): TGCGCCAGCAGCTTGGCCCGGGGGGCGGCGAATTCACCCCTCCACTTT. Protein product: CASSLARGAANSPLHF.

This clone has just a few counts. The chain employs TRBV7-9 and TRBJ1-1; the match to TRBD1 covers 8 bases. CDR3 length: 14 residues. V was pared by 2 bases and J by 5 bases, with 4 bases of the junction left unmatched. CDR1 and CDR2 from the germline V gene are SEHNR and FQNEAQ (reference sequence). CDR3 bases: TGTGCCAGCAGCTTACAGGGGGCGCTTACTGAAGCTTTCTTT. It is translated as CASSLQGALTEAFF.

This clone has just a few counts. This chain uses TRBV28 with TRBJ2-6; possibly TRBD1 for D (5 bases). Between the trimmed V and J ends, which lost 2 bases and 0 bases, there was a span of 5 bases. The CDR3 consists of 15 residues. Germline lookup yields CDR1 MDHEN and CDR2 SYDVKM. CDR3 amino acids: CASSLQGSGANVLTF. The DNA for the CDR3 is TGTGCCAGCAGTTTACAGGGCTCTGGGGCCAACGTCCTGACTTTC.

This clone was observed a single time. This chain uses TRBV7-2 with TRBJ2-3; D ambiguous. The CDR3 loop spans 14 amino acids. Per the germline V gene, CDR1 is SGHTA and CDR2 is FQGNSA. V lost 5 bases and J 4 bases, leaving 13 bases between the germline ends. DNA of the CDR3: TGTGCCAGCAGCCTAAAATCACGCTCAGATACGCAGTATTTT. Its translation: CASSLKSRSDTQYF.

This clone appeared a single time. The CDR3 DNA is TGCAGCACGAGAACAGGGGAAACTGAAGCTTTCTTT. Residues: CSTRTGETEAFF. The chain carries TRBV29-1 and TRBJ1-1; TRBD1 agrees at 7 bases. The CDR3 is made up of 12 amino acids. Germline CDR1 SQVTM, CDR2 ANQGSEA. The V gene end was trimmed by 8 bases and the J gene end by 5 bases; junction bases not matched to a gene: 8.

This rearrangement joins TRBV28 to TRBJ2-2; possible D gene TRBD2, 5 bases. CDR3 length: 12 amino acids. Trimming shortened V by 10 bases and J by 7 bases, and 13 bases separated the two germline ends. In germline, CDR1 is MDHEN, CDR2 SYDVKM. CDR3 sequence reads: CAIRGFGGELFF. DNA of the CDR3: TGTGCCATCCGAGGGTTTGGCGGGGAGCTGTTTTTT. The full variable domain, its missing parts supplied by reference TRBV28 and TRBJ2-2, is DVKVTQSSRYLVKRTGEKVFLECVQDMDHENMFWYRQDPGLGLRLIYFSYDVKMKEKGDIPEGYSVSREKKERFSLILESASTNQTSMYLCAIRGFGGELFFGEGSRLTVL.

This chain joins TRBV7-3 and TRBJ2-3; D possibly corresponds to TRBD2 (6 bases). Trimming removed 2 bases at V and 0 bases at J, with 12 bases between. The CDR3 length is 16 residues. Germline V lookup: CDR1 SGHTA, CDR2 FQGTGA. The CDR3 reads CASSLGLAGSTDTQYF. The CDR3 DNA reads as TGTGCCAGCAGCTTAGGTTTGGCGGGGAGCACAGATACGCAGTATTTT.

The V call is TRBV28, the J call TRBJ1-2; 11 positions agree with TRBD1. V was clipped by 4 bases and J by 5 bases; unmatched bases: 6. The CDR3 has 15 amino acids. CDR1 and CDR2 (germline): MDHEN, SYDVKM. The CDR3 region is CASSSRTGGIYGYTF. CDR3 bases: TGTGCCAGCAGTTCACGGACAGGGGGCATTTATGGCTACACCTTC.

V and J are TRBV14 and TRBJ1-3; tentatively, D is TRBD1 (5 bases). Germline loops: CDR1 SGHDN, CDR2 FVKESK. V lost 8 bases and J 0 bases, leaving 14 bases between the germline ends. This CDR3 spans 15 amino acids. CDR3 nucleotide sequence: TGTGCCAGCGATGCAGGGATATACTCTGGAAACACCATATATTTT. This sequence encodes CASDAGIYSGNTIYF.

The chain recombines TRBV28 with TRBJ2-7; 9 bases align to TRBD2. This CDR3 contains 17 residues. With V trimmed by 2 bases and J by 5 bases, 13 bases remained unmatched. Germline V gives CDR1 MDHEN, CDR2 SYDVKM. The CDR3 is CASSLIVLRGGFDEQYF. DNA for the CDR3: TGTGCCAGCAGTTTAATAGTTCTGCGGGGGGGCTTCGACGAGCAGTACTTC.

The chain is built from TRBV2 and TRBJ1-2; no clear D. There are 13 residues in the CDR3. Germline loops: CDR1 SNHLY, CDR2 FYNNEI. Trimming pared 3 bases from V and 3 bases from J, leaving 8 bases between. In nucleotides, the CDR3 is TGTGCCAGCAGTGATGGCACCGACTATGGCTACACCTTC. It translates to CASSDGTDYGYTF. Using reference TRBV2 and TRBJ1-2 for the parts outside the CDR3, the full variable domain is EPEVTQTPSHQVTQMGQEVILRCVPISNHLYFYWYRQILGQKVEFLVSFYNNEISEKSEIFDDQFSVERPDGSNFTLKIRSTKLEDSAMYFCASSDGTDYGYTFGSGTRLTVV.

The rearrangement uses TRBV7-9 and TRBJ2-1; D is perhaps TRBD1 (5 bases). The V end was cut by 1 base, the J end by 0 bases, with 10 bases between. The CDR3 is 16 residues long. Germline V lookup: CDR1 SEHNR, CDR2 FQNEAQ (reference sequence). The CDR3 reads CASSLGLGASYNEQFF. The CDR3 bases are TGTGCCAGCAGCTTAGGTCTTGGGGCCTCCTACAATGAGCAGTTCTTC.

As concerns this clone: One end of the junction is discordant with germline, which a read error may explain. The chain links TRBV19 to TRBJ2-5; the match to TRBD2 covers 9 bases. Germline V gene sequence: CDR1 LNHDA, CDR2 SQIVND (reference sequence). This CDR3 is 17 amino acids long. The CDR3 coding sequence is TGTGCCAGTAGTCTAGAGATCAGGCTAGCGGGAATGGAGACCCAGTACTTC. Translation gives CASSLEIRLAGMETQYF.

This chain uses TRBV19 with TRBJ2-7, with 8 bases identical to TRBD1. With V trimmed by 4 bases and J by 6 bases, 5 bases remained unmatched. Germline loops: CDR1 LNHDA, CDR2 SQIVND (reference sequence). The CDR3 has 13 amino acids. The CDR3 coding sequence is TGTGCCAGTAGTACGGACAGGGTAAGCGAGCAGTACTTC. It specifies CASSTDRVSEQYF.

The DNA for the CDR3 is TGTGCCAGCTCGCCCGGGACAGGGGACGCTGAGACCCAGTACTTC. Amino acid sequence: CASSPGTGDAETQYF. The gene calls are TRBV18 and TRBJ2-5, with 10 bases matching TRBD1. J was trimmed by 5 bases and V by 6 bases; bases with no gene match: 9. Germline V gene sequence: CDR1 KGHSH, CDR2 LQKENI. This CDR3 comprises 15 residues.

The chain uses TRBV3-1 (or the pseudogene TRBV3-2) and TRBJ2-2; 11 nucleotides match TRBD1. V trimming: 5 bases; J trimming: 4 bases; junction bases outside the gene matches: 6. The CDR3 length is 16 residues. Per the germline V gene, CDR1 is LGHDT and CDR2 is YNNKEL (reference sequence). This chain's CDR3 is CASSSGQGVFTGELFF. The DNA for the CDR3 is TGTGCCAGCAGCTCGGGACAGGGGGTCTTCACCGGGGAGCTGTTTTTT.

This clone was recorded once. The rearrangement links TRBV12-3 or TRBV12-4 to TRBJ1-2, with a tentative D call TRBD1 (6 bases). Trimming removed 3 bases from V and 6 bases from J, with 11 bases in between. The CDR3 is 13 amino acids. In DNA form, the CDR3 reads TGTGCCAGCAGTTTTCGGGGGGCGGATGGCTACACCTTC. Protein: CASSFRGADGYTF.

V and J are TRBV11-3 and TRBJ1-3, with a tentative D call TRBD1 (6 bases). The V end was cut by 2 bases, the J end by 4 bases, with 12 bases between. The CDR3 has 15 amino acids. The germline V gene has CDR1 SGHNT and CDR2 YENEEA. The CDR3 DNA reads TGTGCCAGCAGCTTATCTCAGGGGACGGGAAACACCATATATTTT. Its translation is CASSLSQGTGNTIYF.

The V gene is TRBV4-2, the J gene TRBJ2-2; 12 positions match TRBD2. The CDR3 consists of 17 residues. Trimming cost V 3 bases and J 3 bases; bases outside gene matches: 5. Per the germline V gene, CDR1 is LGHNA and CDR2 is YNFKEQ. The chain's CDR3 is CASSQTTSGRYTGELFF. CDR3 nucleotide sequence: TGTGCCAGCAGCCAGACAACTAGCGGGAGGTACACCGGGGAGCTGTTTTTT.

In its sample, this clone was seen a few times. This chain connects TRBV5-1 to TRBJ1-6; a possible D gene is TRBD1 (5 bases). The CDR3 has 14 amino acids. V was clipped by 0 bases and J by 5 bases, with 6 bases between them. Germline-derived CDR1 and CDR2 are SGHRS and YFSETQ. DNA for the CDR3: TGCGCCAGCAGCTTGGCGGGGGATAATTCACCCCTCCACTTT. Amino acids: CASSLAGDNSPLHF.

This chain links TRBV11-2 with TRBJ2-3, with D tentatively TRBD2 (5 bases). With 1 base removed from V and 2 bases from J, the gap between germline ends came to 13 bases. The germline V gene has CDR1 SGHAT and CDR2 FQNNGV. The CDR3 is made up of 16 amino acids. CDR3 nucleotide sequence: TGTGCCAGCAGCTTAGGAACTGAGGGCGACACAGATACGCAGTATTTT. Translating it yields CASSLGTEGDTDTQYF.

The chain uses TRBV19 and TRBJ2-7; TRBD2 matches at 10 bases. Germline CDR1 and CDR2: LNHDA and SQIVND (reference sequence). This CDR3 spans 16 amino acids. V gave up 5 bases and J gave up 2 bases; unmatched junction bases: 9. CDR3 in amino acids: CASSPSSSGGPYEQYF. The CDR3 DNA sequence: TGTGCCAGTAGTCCCTCGTCTAGCGGGGGCCCCTACGAGCAGTACTTC.

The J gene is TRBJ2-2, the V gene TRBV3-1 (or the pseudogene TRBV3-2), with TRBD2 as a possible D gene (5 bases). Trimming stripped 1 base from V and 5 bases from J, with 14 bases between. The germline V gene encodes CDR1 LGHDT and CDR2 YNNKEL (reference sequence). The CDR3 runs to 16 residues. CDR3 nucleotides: TGTGCCAGCAGCCAAGCGTACCTAGCTGTAACCGGGGAGCTGTTTTTT. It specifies CASSQAYLAVTGELFF.

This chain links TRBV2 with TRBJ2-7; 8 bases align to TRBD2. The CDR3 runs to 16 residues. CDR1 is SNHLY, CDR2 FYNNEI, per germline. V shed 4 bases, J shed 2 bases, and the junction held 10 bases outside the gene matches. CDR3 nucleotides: TGTGCCAGCAGTGGTAGCGCAGAGCGGGGGACCTACGAGCAGTACTTC. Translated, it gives CASSGSAERGTYEQYF.

CDR3 in DNA: TGTGCCAGCAGCTTAGTAACCGGGACAGGGTCCATCGAGCAGTACTTC. It encodes CASSLVTGTGSIEQYF. The chain recombines TRBV5-5 with TRBJ2-7; 9 positions match TRBD1. The J segment lost 6 bases and the V segment lost 2 bases, leaving 12 bases of the junction unmatched. CDR3 length: 16 residues. CDR1 SGHKS and CDR2 YYEKEE come from the germline V gene (reference sequence). Looking up the rest from reference TRBV5-5 and TRBJ2-7 gives the full variable domain: DAGVTQSPTHLIKTRGQQVTLRCSPISGHKSVSWYQQVLGQGPQFIFQYYEKEERGRGNFPDRFSARQFPNYSSELNVNALLLGDSALYLCASSLVTGTGSIEQYFGPGTRLTVT.

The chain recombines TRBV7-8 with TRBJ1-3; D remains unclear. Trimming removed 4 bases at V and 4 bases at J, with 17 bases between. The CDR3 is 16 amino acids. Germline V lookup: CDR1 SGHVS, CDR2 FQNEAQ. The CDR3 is CASSSQVPGGGNTIYF. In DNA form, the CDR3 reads TGTGCCAGCAGCTCGCAGGTGCCCGGAGGCGGAAACACCATATATTTT.

Here the CDR3 reads CASSLGDRVPTGELFF. The CDR3 coding sequence is TGCGCCAGCAGCCTAGGAGACAGGGTGCCCACCGGGGAGCTGTTTTTT. The chain couples TRBV5-1 to TRBJ2-2, with TRBD1 identical over 7 bases. CDR3 length: 16 residues. The V gene's germline CDR1 is SGHRS and CDR2 YFSETQ. With 4 bases clipped from V and 4 bases from J, the junction kept 10 bases outside the gene matches.

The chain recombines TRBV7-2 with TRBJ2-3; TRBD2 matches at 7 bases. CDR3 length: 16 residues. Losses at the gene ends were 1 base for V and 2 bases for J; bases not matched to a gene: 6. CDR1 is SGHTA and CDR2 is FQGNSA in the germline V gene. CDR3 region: CASSLEASGSTDTQYF. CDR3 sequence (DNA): TGTGCCAGCAGCTTAGAGGCTAGCGGATCCACAGATACGCAGTATTTT.

CDR3 nucleotides: TGTGCCAGCTCACCACCAACCGGGACAGAAATTCTCATGAACACTGAAGCTTTCTTT. Protein: CASSPPTGTEILMNTEAFF. The J gene is TRBJ1-1, the V gene TRBV18; 7 bases agree with TRBD1. Germline lookup yields CDR1 KGHSH and CDR2 LQKENI. The J segment lost 0 bases and the V segment lost 0 bases, leaving 13 bases of the junction unmatched. The CDR3 runs to 19 residues.

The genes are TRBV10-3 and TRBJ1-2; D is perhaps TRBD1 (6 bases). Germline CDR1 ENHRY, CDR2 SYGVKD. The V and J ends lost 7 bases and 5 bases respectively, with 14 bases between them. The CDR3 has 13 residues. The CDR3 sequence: CAINPDRLYGYTF. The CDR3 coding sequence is TGTGCCATCAACCCCGACAGGTTGTATGGCTACACCTTC.